This TCR beta chain is drawn from a study of CD8 T cells in ankylosing spondylitis. V gave up 3 bases and J gave up 10 bases; unmatched junction bases: 19. This CDR3 is built from 19 residues. The germline V gene encodes CDR1 SGHAT and CDR2 FQNNGV. Quantitative 5'-RACE with molecular barcodes generated TCR beta libraries. TCRdb used MiXCR to reprocess the 5' RACE reads, holding one entry per CDR3 protein. The sample includes about 140,000 distinct CDR3 sequences, roughly 8% of them seen just once. Findings and caveats of the study: Disease-linked clones had a CD8+ phenotype and relatively low frequency in peripheral blood. Matched ankylosing spondylitis synovial fluid reportedly showed significant enrichment of disease-linked clones. Ankylosing spondylitis blood appeared to be characterized by a TCR beta motif of under ten highly homologous variants.

About this clonotype: Its antigen is currently unknown.

The chain couples TRBV11-2 to TRBJ2-1; 12 nucleotides align to TRBD1. Sequenced input: synovial fluid, either unsorted or a sorted T cell fraction (not recorded which). The receptor was isolated from a male donor with ankylosing spondylitis. CDR3 nucleotides: TGTGCCAGCAGCTTCCCGGCCGGGACAGGGGGCGTGAGAGTGAGAGAGCAGTTCTTC. This codes for CASSFPAGTGGVRVREQFF.